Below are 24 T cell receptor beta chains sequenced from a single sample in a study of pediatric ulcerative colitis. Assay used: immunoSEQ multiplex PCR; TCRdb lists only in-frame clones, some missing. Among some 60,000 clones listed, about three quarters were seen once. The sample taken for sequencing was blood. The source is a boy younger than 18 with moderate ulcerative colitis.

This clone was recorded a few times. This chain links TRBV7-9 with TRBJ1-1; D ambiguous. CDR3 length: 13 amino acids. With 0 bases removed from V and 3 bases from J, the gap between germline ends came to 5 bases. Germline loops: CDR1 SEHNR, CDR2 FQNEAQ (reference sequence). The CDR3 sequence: CASSLARHTEAFF. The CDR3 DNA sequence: TGTGCCAGCAGCTTAGCGCGTCACACTGAAGCTTTCTTT. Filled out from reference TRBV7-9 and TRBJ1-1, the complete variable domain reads DTGVSQNPRHKITKRGQNVTFRCDPISEHNRLYWYRQTLGQGPEFLTYFQNEAQLEKSRLLSDRFSAERPKGSFSTLEIQRTEQGDSAMYLCASSLARHTEAFFGQGTRLTVV.

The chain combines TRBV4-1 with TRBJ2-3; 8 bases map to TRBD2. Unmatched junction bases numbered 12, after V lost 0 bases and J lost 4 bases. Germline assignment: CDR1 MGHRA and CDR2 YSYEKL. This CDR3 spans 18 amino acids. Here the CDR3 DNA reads TGCGCCAGCAGCCAAGATCATAGCGCGGGAGGTTCCGCAGATACGCAGTATTTT. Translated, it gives CASSQDHSAGGSADTQYF.

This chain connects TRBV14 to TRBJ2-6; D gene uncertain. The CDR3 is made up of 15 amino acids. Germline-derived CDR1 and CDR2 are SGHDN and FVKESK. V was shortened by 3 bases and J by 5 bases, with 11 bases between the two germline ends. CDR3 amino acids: CASSHSPGRANVLTF. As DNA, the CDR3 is TGTGCCAGCAGCCATTCTCCGGGCCGGGCCAACGTCCTGACTTTC.

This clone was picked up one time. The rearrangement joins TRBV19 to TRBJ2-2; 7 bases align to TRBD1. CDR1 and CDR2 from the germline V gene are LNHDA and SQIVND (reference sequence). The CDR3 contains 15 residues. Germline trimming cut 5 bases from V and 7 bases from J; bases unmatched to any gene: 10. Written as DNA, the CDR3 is TGTGCCAGTAGTCCGACGGGACAGAGGGGCGGGGAGCTGTTTTTT. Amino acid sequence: CASSPTGQRGGELFF.

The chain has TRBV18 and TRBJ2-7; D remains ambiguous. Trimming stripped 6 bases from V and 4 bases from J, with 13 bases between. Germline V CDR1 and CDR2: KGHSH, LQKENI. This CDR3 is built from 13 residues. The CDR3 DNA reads TGTGCCAGCTCCCACGGCGGCGGTTACGAGCAGTACTTC. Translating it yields CASSHGGGYEQYF.

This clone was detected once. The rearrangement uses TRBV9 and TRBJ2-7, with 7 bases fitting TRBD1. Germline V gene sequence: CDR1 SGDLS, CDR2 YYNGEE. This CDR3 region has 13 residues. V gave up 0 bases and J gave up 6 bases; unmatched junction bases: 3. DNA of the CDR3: TGTGCCAGCAGCGTAGAGGGACAGCGCGAGCAGTACTTC. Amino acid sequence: CASSVEGQREQYF.

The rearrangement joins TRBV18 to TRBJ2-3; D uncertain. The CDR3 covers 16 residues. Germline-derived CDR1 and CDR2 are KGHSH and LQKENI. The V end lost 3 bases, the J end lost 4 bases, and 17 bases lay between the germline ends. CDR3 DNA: TGTGCCAGCTCACCGAGTCTAGTTAAGTTCTCAGATACGCAGTATTTT. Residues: CASSPSLVKFSDTQYF.

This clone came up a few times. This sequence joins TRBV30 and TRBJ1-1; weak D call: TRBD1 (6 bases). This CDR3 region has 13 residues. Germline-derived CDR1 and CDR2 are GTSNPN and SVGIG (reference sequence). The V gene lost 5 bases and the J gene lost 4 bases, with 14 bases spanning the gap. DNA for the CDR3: TGTGCCTGGGTGCCGGGGGCGCGCACTGAAGCTTTCTTT. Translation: CAWVPGARTEAFF.

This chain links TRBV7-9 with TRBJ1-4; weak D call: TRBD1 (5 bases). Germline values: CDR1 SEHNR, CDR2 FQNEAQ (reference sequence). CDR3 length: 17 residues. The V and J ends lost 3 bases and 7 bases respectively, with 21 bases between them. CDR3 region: CASSLRAGHPAGEKLFF. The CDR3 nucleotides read TGTGCCAGCAGCTTGCGAGCCGGACATCCGGCGGGTGAAAAACTGTTTTTT.

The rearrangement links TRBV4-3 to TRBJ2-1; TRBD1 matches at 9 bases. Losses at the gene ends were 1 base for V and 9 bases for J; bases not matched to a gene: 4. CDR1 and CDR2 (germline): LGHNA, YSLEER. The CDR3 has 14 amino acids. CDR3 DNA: TGCGCCAGCAGCCAAGGGGACAGGGAGGGTGAGCAGTTCTTC. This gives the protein CASSQGDREGEQFF.

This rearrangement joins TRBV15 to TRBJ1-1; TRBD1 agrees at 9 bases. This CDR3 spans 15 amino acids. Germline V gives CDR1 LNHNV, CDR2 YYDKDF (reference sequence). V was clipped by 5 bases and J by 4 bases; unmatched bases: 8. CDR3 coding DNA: TGTGCCACCAGCGGGTCCGGACAGGGGTTCACTGAAGCTTTCTTT. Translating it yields CATSGSGQGFTEAFF.

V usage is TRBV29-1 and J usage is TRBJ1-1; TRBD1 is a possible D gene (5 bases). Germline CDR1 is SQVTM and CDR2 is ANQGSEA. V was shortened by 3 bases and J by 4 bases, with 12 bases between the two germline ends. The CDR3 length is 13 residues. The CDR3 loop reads CSVDFTGTTEAFF. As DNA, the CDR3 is TGCAGCGTTGATTTCACAGGAACCACTGAAGCTTTCTTT.

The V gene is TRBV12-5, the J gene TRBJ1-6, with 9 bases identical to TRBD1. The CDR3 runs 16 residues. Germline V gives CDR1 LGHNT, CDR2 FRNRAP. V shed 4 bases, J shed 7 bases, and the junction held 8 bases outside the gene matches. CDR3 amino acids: CASGSSTGGRNSPLHF. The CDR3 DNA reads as TGTGCTAGTGGTTCATCGACAGGGGGAAGAAATTCACCCCTCCACTTT.

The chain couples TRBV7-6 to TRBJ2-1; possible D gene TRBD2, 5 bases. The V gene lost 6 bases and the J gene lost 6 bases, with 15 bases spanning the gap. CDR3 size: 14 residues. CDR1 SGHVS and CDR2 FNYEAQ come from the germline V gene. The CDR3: CASRVGLAPNEQFF. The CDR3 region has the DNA TGTGCCAGCAGGGTCGGGCTAGCTCCCAATGAGCAGTTCTTC. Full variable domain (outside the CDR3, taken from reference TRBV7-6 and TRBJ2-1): GAGVSQSPRYKVTKRGQDVALRCDPISGHVSLYWYRQALGQGPEFLTYFNYEAQQDKSGLPNDRFSAERPEGSISTLTIQRTEQRDSAMYRCASRVGLAPNEQFFGPGTRLTVL.

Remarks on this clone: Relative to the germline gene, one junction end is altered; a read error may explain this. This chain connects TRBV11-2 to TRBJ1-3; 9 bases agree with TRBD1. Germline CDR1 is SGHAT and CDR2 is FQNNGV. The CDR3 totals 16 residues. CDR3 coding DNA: TGTGCCAGCAGCGTAGACTGGGGACAGGGAGGAAACACCATATATTTT. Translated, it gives CASSVDWGQGGNTIYF.

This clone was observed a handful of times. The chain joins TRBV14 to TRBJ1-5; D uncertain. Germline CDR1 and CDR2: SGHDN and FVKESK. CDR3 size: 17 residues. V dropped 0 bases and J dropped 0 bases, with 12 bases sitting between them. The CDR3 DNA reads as TGTGCCAGCAGCCAAGATTTCGGCAGACTTAGCAATCAGCCCCAGCATTTT. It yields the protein CASSQDFGRLSNQPQHF.

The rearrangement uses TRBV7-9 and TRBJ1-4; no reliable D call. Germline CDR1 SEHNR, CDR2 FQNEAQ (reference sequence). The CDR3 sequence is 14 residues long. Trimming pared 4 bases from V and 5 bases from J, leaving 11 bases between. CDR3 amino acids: CASSYDGPNEKLFF. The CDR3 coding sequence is TGTGCCAGCAGCTATGACGGACCAAATGAAAAACTGTTTTTT.

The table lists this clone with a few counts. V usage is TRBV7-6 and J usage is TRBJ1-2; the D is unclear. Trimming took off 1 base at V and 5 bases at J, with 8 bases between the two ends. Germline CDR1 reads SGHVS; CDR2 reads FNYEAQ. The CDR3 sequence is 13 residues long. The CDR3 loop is CASSLGTDYGYTF. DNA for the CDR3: TGTGCCAGCAGCTTAGGCACAGATTATGGCTACACCTTC.

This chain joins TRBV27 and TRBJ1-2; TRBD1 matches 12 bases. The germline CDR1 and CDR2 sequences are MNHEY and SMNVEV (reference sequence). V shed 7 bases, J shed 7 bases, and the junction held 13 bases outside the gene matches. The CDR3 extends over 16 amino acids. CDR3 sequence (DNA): TGTGCCAGCACCGCGACCCCGGGACAGGGGGCGAGTGGCTACACCTTC. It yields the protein CASTATPGQGASGYTF.

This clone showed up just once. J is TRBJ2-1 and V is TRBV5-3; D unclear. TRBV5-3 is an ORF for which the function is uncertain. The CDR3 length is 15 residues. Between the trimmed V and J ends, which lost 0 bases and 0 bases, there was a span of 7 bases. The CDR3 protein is CARSLVDLSYNEQFF. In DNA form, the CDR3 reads TGTGCCAGAAGCTTGGTTGATCTCTCCTACAATGAGCAGTTCTTC.

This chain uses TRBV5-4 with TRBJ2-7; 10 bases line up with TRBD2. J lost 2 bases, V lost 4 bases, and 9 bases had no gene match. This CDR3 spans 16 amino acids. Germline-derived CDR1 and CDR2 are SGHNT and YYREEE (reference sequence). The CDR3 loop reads CASSRTVTSGAYEQYF. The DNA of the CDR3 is TGTGCCAGCAGCCGTACCGTAACTAGCGGGGCCTACGAGCAGTACTTC.

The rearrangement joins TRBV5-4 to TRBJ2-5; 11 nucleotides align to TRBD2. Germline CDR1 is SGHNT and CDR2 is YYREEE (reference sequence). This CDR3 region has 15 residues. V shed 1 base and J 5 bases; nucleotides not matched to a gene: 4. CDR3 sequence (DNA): TGTGCCAGCAGCTTGACCGGGACTAGCGGTGAGACCCAGTACTTC. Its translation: CASSLTGTSGETQYF.

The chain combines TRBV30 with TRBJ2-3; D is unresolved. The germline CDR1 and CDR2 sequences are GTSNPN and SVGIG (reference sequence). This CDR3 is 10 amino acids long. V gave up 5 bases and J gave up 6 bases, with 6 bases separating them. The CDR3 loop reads CAWVVDTQYF. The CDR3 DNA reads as TGTGCCTGGGTGGTGGATACGCAGTATTTT.

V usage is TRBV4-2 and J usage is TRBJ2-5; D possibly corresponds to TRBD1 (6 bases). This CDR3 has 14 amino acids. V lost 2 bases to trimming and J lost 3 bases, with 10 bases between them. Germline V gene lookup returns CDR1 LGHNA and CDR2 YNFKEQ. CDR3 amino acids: CASSQQTGEETQYF. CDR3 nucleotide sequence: TGTGCCAGCAGCCAACAGACAGGCGAAGAGACCCAGTACTTC.